These T cell receptor beta chains were read from a single sample in a study of identical twins' blood T cells. TCRdb reanalysed the 5' RACE reads using MiXCR and keeps one entry per CDR3 protein. Of 350,000 to 400,000 distinct CDR3 sequences in the sample, 25% to 35% were seen once. The sequencing sample was made of PBMCs. Receptors were obtained from a woman aged 18 to 55 in good health. Both conserved end residues are part of each CDR3. The D gene is left open where the match is weak. Expanded clones get a size class; other rows say once, few or many, or leave the size out.

clone_size: -
j_call: TRBJ2-2
d_call: -
v_call: TRBV20-1
cdr3_aa: CSAGNIAGELFF
cdr3_nt: TGCAGTGCTGGGAATATTGCCGGGGAGCTGTTTTTT

clone_size: -
j_call: TRBJ2-2
d_call: -
v_call: TRBV7-2
cdr3_aa: CASSSDWGELFF
cdr3_nt: TGTGCCAGCAGCTCTGACTGGGGGGAGCTGTTTTTT

clone_size: -
j_call: TRBJ2-1
d_call: -
v_call: TRBV19
cdr3_aa: CASSISGHHNEQFF
cdr3_nt: TGTGCCAGTAGTATCTCAGGGCACCACAATGAGCAGTTCTTC

clone_size: few
j_call: TRBJ2-6
d_call: -
v_call: TRBV6-1
cdr3_aa: CASSELGSGANVLTF
cdr3_nt: TGTGCCAGCAGTGAATTAGGGTCTGGGGCCAACGTCCTGACTTTC

clone_size: few
j_call: TRBJ1-4
d_call: -
v_call: TRBV15
cdr3_aa: CATSRAPGPSRSEKLFF
cdr3_nt: TGTGCCACCAGCAGAGCTCCGGGACCCTCACGGTCCGAAAAACTGTTTTTT

clone_size: few
j_call: TRBJ2-2
d_call: -
v_call: TRBV7-9
cdr3_aa: CASSHDRGELFF
cdr3_nt: TGTGCCAGCAGCCATGACAGGGGGGAGCTGTTTTTT

clone_size: -
j_call: TRBJ1-5
d_call: -
v_call: TRBV5-1
cdr3_aa: CASSTGTVNQLQHF
cdr3_nt: TGCGCCAGCAGTACCGGGACTGTGAATCAGCTCCAGCATTTT

clone_size: few
j_call: TRBJ2-7
d_call: -
v_call: TRBV6-2/TRBV6-3
cdr3_aa: CASSFPPRGYEQYF
cdr3_nt: TGTGCCAGCAGCTTTCCGCCCCGGGGTTACGAGCAGTACTTC

clone_size: few
j_call: TRBJ2-2
d_call: TRBD2
v_call: TRBV27
cdr3_aa: CASSLRLAGGRNTGELFF
cdr3_nt: TGTGCCAGCAGTTTACGTCTAGCGGGGGGCCGAAACACCGGGGAGCTGTTTTTT

clone_size: -
j_call: TRBJ2-3
d_call: -
v_call: TRBV20-1
cdr3_aa: CSALIASTDTQYF
cdr3_nt: TGCAGTGCGCTTATAGCGAGCACAGATACGCAGTATTTT

clone_size: -
j_call: TRBJ2-3
d_call: TRBD1
v_call: TRBV2
cdr3_aa: CASSIPTGETDTQYF
cdr3_nt: TGTGCCAGCAGTATACCGACAGGGGAAACAGATACGCAGTATTTT

clone_size: few
j_call: TRBJ2-5
d_call: -
v_call: TRBV6-1
cdr3_aa: CASSFQGGQETQYF
cdr3_nt: TGTGCCAGCAGTTTTCAGGGCGGCCAAGAGACCCAGTACTTC

clone_size: -
j_call: TRBJ2-1
d_call: TRBD1
v_call: TRBV12-5
cdr3_aa: CASGLQGGIDEQFF
cdr3_nt: TGTGCTAGTGGTCTACAGGGGGGTATCGATGAGCAGTTCTTC

clone_size: -
j_call: TRBJ1-2
d_call: -
v_call: TRBV3-1
cdr3_aa: CASSPYWTTQDGYTF
cdr3_nt: TGTGCCAGCAGCCCTTACTGGACTACTCAAGATGGCTACACCTTC

clone_size: -
j_call: TRBJ2-7
d_call: TRBD1
v_call: TRBV5-1
cdr3_aa: CASSSDRGLFYEQYF
cdr3_nt: TGCGCCAGCAGCTCGGACAGGGGTTTATTTTACGAGCAGTACTTC

clone_size: many
j_call: TRBJ2-3
d_call: -
v_call: TRBV6-6
cdr3_aa: CASRPDSTDTQYF
cdr3_nt: TGTGCCAGCAGACCGGACAGCACAGATACGCAGTATTTT

clone_size: few
j_call: TRBJ1-2
d_call: TRBD1
v_call: TRBV5-1
cdr3_aa: CASSWGTDYGYTF
cdr3_nt: TGCGCCAGCTCCTGGGGGACAGACTATGGCTACACCTTC

clone_size: -
j_call: TRBJ1-1
d_call: -
v_call: TRBV19
cdr3_aa: CASSVTGTTEAFF
cdr3_nt: TGTGCCAGTAGTGTCACAGGGACCACTGAAGCTTTCTTT

clone_size: many
j_call: TRBJ1-1
d_call: -
v_call: TRBV4-1
cdr3_aa: CASSQVVRRRENTEAFF
cdr3_nt: TGCGCCAGCAGCCAAGTTGTAAGACGGCGGGAGAACACTGAAGCTTTCTTT

clone_size: -
j_call: TRBJ1-1
d_call: -
v_call: TRBV20-1
cdr3_aa: CSARAREAGAFF
cdr3_nt: TGCAGTGCTAGAGCGAGGGAGGCTGGAGCTTTCTTT

clone_size: -
j_call: TRBJ2-1
d_call: -
v_call: TRBV30
cdr3_aa: CAWMAYNEQFF
cdr3_nt: TGTGCCTGGATGGCCTACAATGAGCAGTTCTTC

clone_size: -
j_call: TRBJ1-1
d_call: -
v_call: TRBV7-8
cdr3_aa: CASSARQVKNTEAFF
cdr3_nt: TGTGCCAGCAGCGCGCGGCAGGTGAAAAACACTGAAGCTTTCTTT

clone_size: few
j_call: TRBJ1-2
d_call: -
v_call: TRBV3-1
cdr3_aa: CASSQGQTAYGYTF
cdr3_nt: TGTGCCAGCAGCCAAGGACAGACCGCCTATGGCTACACCTTC

clone_size: -
j_call: TRBJ1-2
d_call: TRBD1
v_call: TRBV7-9
cdr3_aa: CASSFPYRGDNYGYTF
cdr3_nt: TGTGCCAGCAGCTTCCCCTACAGGGGCGATAACTATGGCTACACCTTC

clone_size: -
j_call: TRBJ1-5
d_call: TRBD1
v_call: TRBV7-9
cdr3_aa: CASSLAGGFNQPQHF
cdr3_nt: TGTGCCAGCAGCTTAGCAGGGGGCTTTAATCAGCCCCAGCATTTT

clone_size: -
j_call: TRBJ1-2
d_call: -
v_call: TRBV12-3/TRBV12-4
cdr3_aa: CASSPRNRRNYGYTF
cdr3_nt: TGTGCCAGCAGCCCAAGAAACAGGCGAAACTATGGCTACACCTTC

clone_size: -
j_call: TRBJ1-2
d_call: -
v_call: TRBV15
cdr3_aa: CATEANYGYTF
cdr3_nt: TGTGCCACGGAAGCTAACTATGGCTACACCTTC

clone_size: -
j_call: TRBJ1-2
d_call: -
v_call: TRBV13
cdr3_aa: CASSQNRVGYGYTF
cdr3_nt: TGTGCCAGCAGTCAGAACAGGGTCGGCTATGGCTACACCTTC

clone_size: many
j_call: TRBJ2-1
d_call: -
v_call: TRBV20-1
cdr3_aa: CSARGPSVLEFF
cdr3_nt: TGCAGTGCTAGAGGACCTAGCGTACTGGAGTTCTTC

clone_size: few
j_call: TRBJ1-1
d_call: -
v_call: TRBV2
cdr3_aa: CASSELVNTEAFF
cdr3_nt: TGTGCCAGCAGTGAACTGGTGAACACTGAAGCTTTCTTT

clone_size: few
j_call: TRBJ1-3
d_call: -
v_call: TRBV15
cdr3_aa: CATGQIHGNTIYF
cdr3_nt: TGTGCCACCGGACAGATTCATGGAAACACCATATATTTT